These 21 T cell receptor beta chains were all obtained from the same sample, sequenced in a study of cytomegalovirus exposure and HLA in healthy donors. Vbeta (60) and Jbeta (13) primers were used in the PCR. Clones were read by immunoSEQ multiplex PCR, and TCRdb kept only the in-frame ones, dropping some. Here the sample spans around 180,000 clones, about three quarters being singletons. The sample was PBMCs. The receptor source for this set is a girl aged 10 to 17 in good health and CMV-seronegative.

V is TRBV27 and J is TRBJ2-1, with D maybe TRBD1 (9 bases). Per germline, CDR1 MNHEY and CDR2 SMNVEV (reference sequence). The CDR3 consists of 15 residues. V gave up 3 bases and J gave up 4 bases, with 13 bases separating them. The CDR3 DNA reads TGTGCCAGCAGTTTTAGCGGGACAGGGTACAATGAGCAGTTCTTC. Translating it yields CASSFSGTGYNEQFF.

CDR3 in DNA: TGTGCCAGCAGCCGACCCCCCCCAGGGAATTCACCCCTCCACTTT. As protein: CASSRPPPGNSPLHF. This chain uses TRBV6-6 with TRBJ1-6; tentatively, D is TRBD1 (5 bases). Germline lookup yields CDR1 MNHNY and CDR2 SVGAGI (reference sequence). This CDR3 is 15 amino acids long. V shed 6 bases and J shed 7 bases, with 16 bases lying between them.

The chain uses TRBV5-1 and TRBJ2-3; no clear D. Between the trimmed V and J ends, which lost 2 bases and 0 bases, there was a span of 4 bases. Germline CDR1 SGHRS, CDR2 YFSETQ. The CDR3 length is 13 residues. The CDR3 bases are TGCGCCAGCAGCTTCGGTAGCACAGATACGCAGTATTTT. Translating gives CASSFGSTDTQYF.

The rearrangement uses TRBV6-4 and TRBJ1-2, with 7 bases identical to TRBD1. This CDR3 region has 13 residues. V gave up 8 bases and J gave up 4 bases; unmatched junction bases: 7. The germline CDR1 and CDR2 sequences are MRHNA and SNTAGT. The CDR3 DNA reads as TGTGCCAGCCGTCCGGGACAGAGCTATGGCTACACCTTC. Protein product: CASRPGQSYGYTF.

The chain combines TRBV6-5 with TRBJ1-5, with D perhaps TRBD1 (5 bases). Germline CDR1 and CDR2: MNHEY and SVGAGI. This CDR3 contains 14 residues. V was shortened by 0 bases and J by 6 bases, with 9 bases between the two germline ends. CDR3 loop: CASSYSAGIQPQHF. CDR3 in DNA: TGTGCCAGCAGTTACTCGGCAGGGATTCAGCCCCAGCATTTT.

In its sample, this clone was seen a few times. V is TRBV4-1 and J is TRBJ1-3; 8 nucleotides match TRBD1. Germline trimming cut 6 bases from V and 1 base from J; bases unmatched to any gene: 8. Looked up from germline, CDR1 is MGHRA and CDR2 is YSYEKL. The CDR3 extends over 16 amino acids. CDR3 bases: TGCGCCAGCAGTAACGGACAGGGATCGTCTGGAAACACCATATATTTT. Its translation: CASSNGQGSSGNTIYF.

V is TRBV2 and J is TRBJ1-6; 7 bases match TRBD1. The trim removed 6 bases at V and 9 bases at J, leaving 5 bases unmatched. CDR3 size: 13 residues. Germline CDR1 and CDR2: SNHLY and FYNNEI. The CDR3 loop is CASSGTVGSPLHF. The CDR3 region has the DNA TGTGCCAGCAGCGGGACAGTTGGTTCACCCCTCCACTTT.

The chain uses TRBV2 and TRBJ2-6, with TRBD1 matching over 9 bases. Germline V gene data show CDR1 as SNHLY and CDR2 as FYNNEI. V shed 4 bases and J 2 bases; nucleotides not matched to a gene: 6. The CDR3 covers 17 residues. The CDR3 coding sequence is TGTGCCAGCAGTGCCGGGGACAGGGTCCCTGGGGCCAACGTCCTGACTTTC. Its translation: CASSAGDRVPGANVLTF. Combining the CDR3 with reference TRBV2 and TRBJ2-6 gives the whole variable domain EPEVTQTPSHQVTQMGQEVILRCVPISNHLYFYWYRQILGQKVEFLVSFYNNEISEKSEIFDDQFSVERPDGSNFTLKIRSTKLEDSAMYFCASSAGDRVPGANVLTFGAGSRLTVL.

The chain couples TRBV6-1 to TRBJ2-7; D perhaps matches TRBD2 (5 bases). Trimming pared 0 bases from V and 11 bases from J, leaving 20 bases between. CDR1 and CDR2 from the germline V gene are MNHNS and SASEGT. This CDR3 comprises 15 residues. The CDR3 bases are TGTGCCAGCAGTGAAGCGCAGCGGATCCCCCCCGACGAGTACTTC. Its protein is CASSEAQRIPPDEYF.

This clone has more than one count but fewer than ten. This chain joins TRBV7-9 and TRBJ2-3, with D hard to call. The CDR3 spans 15 residues. The germline CDR1 and CDR2 sequences are SEHNR and FQNEAQ (reference sequence). V was pared by 5 bases and J by 2 bases, with 14 bases between. The CDR3 coding sequence is TGTGCCAGCAGCCCACTTGACACACCCACAGATACGCAGTATTTT. As protein: CASSPLDTPTDTQYF.

This chain links TRBV7-9 with TRBJ1-1; no clear D. The CDR3 loop spans 15 amino acids. Germline CDR1 reads SEHNR; CDR2 reads FQNEAQ (reference sequence). The V end lost 1 base, the J end lost 1 base, and 10 bases lay between the germline ends. The CDR3 loop reads CASSLGSSRNTEAFF. DNA of the CDR3: TGTGCCAGCAGCTTAGGGAGTTCCAGGAACACTGAAGCTTTCTTT.

This chain connects TRBV15 to TRBJ1-5; D is unresolved. V was cut by 0 bases and J by 11 bases, with 14 bases left in between. CDR1 and CDR2 (germline): LNHNV, YYDKDF (reference sequence). The CDR3 is made up of 14 amino acids. The CDR3 DNA reads TGTGCCACCAGCAGAGAGACACCAGTTCGTTCCCAGCATTTT. Protein product: CATSRETPVRSQHF.

About this clone: The DNA is omitted, as the CDR3 cannot be located on it reliably, and the CDR3 follows TCRdb's listing. The chain combines TRBV7-9 with TRBJ1-1; TRBD1 was called by the table and not checked on the DNA. CDR1 and CDR2 (germline): SEHNR, FQNEAQ (reference sequence). From its first to its last residue, the CDR3 has 13 amino acids. The chain's CDR3 is CASSFGQGTEAFF.

The rearrangement joins TRBV7-2 to TRBJ1-6; no reliable D call. Germline V lookup: CDR1 SGHTA, CDR2 FQGNSA. V lost 2 bases and J 2 bases, leaving 10 bases between the germline ends. The CDR3 runs to 16 residues. The CDR3 sequence: CASSLPGVAYNSPLHF. In DNA, the CDR3 is TGTGCCAGCAGCTTACCCGGGGTAGCCTATAATTCACCCCTCCACTTT.

This clone appeared a single time. This chain connects TRBV6-6 to TRBJ1-6; D is undetermined. Germline V gene lookup returns CDR1 MNHNY and CDR2 SVGAGI (reference sequence). V was trimmed by 5 bases and J by 0 bases, leaving 5 bases between them. The CDR3 length is 14 residues. CDR3 DNA sequence: TGTGCCAGCAGTCCCAGCTCCTATAATTCACCCCTCCACTTT. This encodes CASSPSSYNSPLHF.

This rearrangement joins TRBV13 to TRBJ2-7; D is unresolved. The CDR3 is made up of 13 amino acids. CDR1 is PRHDT and CDR2 is FYEKMQ in the germline V gene (reference sequence). Deletions cut 4 bases from V and 2 bases from J, with 9 bases between. CDR3 sequence reads: CASSSQFPYEQYF. In nucleotides, the CDR3 is TGTGCCAGCAGCTCCCAATTCCCCTACGAGCAGTACTTC.

The chain uses TRBV2 and TRBJ1-1; the D is unclear. The length of the CDR3 is 15 residues. V dropped 10 bases and J dropped 0 bases, with 18 bases sitting between them. Per germline, CDR1 SNHLY and CDR2 FYNNEI. This CDR3 is CATTEPGGLNTEAFF. The CDR3, as DNA: TGTGCCACAACGGAACCGGGAGGCCTGAACACTGAAGCTTTCTTT.

This clone appeared a single time. The rearrangement uses TRBV4-1 and TRBJ1-4, with a possible D match to TRBD1 (6 bases). The V gene lost 6 bases and the J gene lost 3 bases, with 11 bases spanning the gap. Looked up from germline, CDR1 is MGHRA and CDR2 is YSYEKL. The CDR3 length is 14 residues. The CDR3 protein is CASRKTGPNEKLFF. The CDR3 region has the DNA TGCGCCAGCAGGAAGACAGGACCTAATGAAAAACTGTTTTTT.

The table lists this clone with a few counts. The DNA for the CDR3 is TGTGCCAGCAGCTTAGAGTCGGGGAAGGAGACCCAGTACTTC. Translated, it gives CASSLESGKETQYF. The chain links TRBV7-6 to TRBJ2-5, with D possibly TRBD2 on 5 matching bases. This CDR3 region has 14 residues. The V and J ends lost 1 base and 5 bases respectively, with 11 bases between them. The germline V gene has CDR1 SGHVS and CDR2 FNYEAQ.

This chain connects TRBV10-2 to TRBJ1-1, with D hard to call. The CDR3 is made up of 11 amino acids. Germline CDR1 is WSHSY and CDR2 is SAAADI. V lost 8 bases and J lost 8, with 12 bases in between. CDR3 sequence reads: CASGVAEEAFF. The CDR3, as DNA: TGCGCCAGCGGAGTGGCAGAGGAAGCTTTCTTT.

The chain joins TRBV9 to TRBJ2-5; the match to TRBD1 covers 9 bases. With V trimmed by 3 bases and J by 5 bases, 8 bases remained unmatched. The CDR3 consists of 15 residues. Looked up from germline, CDR1 is SGDLS and CDR2 is YYNGEE. CDR3 protein: CASSDTGGSGETQYF. The CDR3 DNA sequence: TGTGCCAGCAGCGACACAGGGGGCTCTGGGGAGACCCAGTACTTC.